These T cell receptor beta chains were read from a single sample in a study of lymphopenia after photon versus proton radiotherapy. Clones were sequenced by immunoSEQ multiplex PCR, and TCRdb holds only the in-frame ones, with some missing. The sample lists 150,000 to 200,000 clones; more than 85% were seen once. The material was peripheral blood, obtained from a patient treated with photon-based radiotherapy. Source of these receptors: a man between 45 and 60 years old with gastric cancer. CDR3s include the opening cysteine and the closing phenylalanine or tryptophan. A D gene is named only where the DNA matches it firmly. Some rows mark clone size as missing; the rest say once, few, many or name a class of expanded clone.

.,TRBJ1-2,12,TRBV5-4,few,CASSLENYGYTF,TGTGCCAGCAGCTTAGAGAACTATGGCTACACCTTC
.,TRBJ2-3,12,TRBV9,.,CASSLQGDTQYF,TGTGCCAGCAGCTTACAGGGAGATACGCAGTATTTT
TRBD1,TRBJ1-2,13,TRBV30,.,CAWRGRTGAGYTF,TGTGCCTGGAGAGGACGGACAGGCGCCGGCTACACCTTC
.,TRBJ2-3,13,TRBV30,.,CAWITESTDTQYF,TGTGCCTGGATAACGGAAAGCACAGATACGCAGTATTTT
.,TRBJ1-1,11,TRBV7-9,.,CASTEGSEAFF,TGTGCCAGCACCGAGGGGTCTGAAGCTTTCTTT
.,TRBJ1-1,13,TRBV18,.,CASSVREDTEAFF,TGTGCCAGCTCAGTGAGGGAGGACACTGAAGCTTTCTTT
TRBD1,TRBJ1-1,15,TRBV4-1,.,CASSQLARDSTEAFF,TGCGCCAGCAGCCAACTCGCCCGGGACAGCACTGAAGCTTTCTTT
.,TRBJ2-7,13,TRBV5-1,.,CASTWDGAYEQYF,TGCGCCAGCACCTGGGACGGCGCCTACGAGCAGTACTTC
.,TRBJ2-7,15,TRBV5-6,.,CASSLTVGVSYEQYF,TGTGCCAGCAGCCTCACCGTCGGGGTGTCCTACGAGCAGTACTTC
TRBD2,TRBJ2-7,17,TRBV7-8,.,CASSPAGTSGILNEQYF,TGTGCCAGCAGCCCCGCCGGGACTAGCGGGATTCTGAACGAGCAGTACTTC
.,TRBJ2-3,15,TRBV13,.,CASSLRTLSTDTQYF,TGTGCCAGCAGCTTGAGGACGCTGAGCACAGATACGCAGTATTTT
.,TRBJ2-2,15,TRBV5-4,.,CASSRRGVNTGELFF,TGTGCCAGCAGTCGTAGGGGGGTAAACACCGGGGAGCTGTTTTTT
.,TRBJ2-4,10,TRBV20-1,once,CSAGRNIQYF,TGCAGTGCTGGGCGAAACATTCAGTACTTC
.,TRBJ1-2,11,TRBV29-1,.,CSSSAGGGYTF,TGCAGCTCCAGCGCGGGCGGGGGCTACACCTTC
TRBD2,TRBJ2-1,12,TRBV28,.,CASSGGTSAQFF,TGTGCCAGCAGTGGGGGGACTAGCGCCCAGTTCTTC
TRBD1,TRBJ2-7,14,TRBV2,.,CASSRDRGIVEQYF,TGTGCCAGCAGCCGGGACAGGGGGATCGTCGAGCAGTACTTC
.,TRBJ1-5,13,TRBV7-3,.,CASSLDRNQPQHF,TGTGCCAGCAGCTTAGACCGAAATCAGCCCCAGCATTTT
.,TRBJ2-1,15,TRBV30,.,CAWTPPTDIYNEQFF,TGTGCCTGGACCCCGCCGACAGACATATACAATGAGCAGTTCTTC
.,TRBJ1-5,13,TRBV7-2,once,CASSQKYSQPQHF,TGTGCCAGCAGCCAGAAGTATAGTCAGCCCCAGCATTTT
.,TRBJ1-1,16,TRBV28,.,CASSLRGSLMNTEAFF,TGTGCCAGCAGTTTAAGGGGCAGTTTAATGAACACTGAAGCTTTCTTT
.,TRBJ2-5,16,TRBV7-2,once,CASSLSSSLGQETQYF,TGTGCCAGCAGCTTAAGTAGCTCGCTGGGGCAAGAGACCCAGTACTTC
.,TRBJ2-3,17,TRBV4-3,.,CASSLDLDSSSTDTQYF,TGCGCCAGCAGCCTCGACCTGGACAGCTCTAGCACAGATACGCAGTATTTT
.,TRBJ2-7,15,TRBV4-1,.,CASSQDRGVRYEQYF,TGCGCCAGCAGCCAAGATCGCGGGGTCCGCTACGAGCAGTACTTC
.,TRBJ1-1,11,TRBV20-1,.,CSAGLNTEAFF,TGCAGTGCTGGTTTGAACACTGAAGCTTTCTTT
.,TRBJ2-7,16,TRBV7-2,.,CASSLLHPQGTYEQYF,TGTGCCAGCAGCTTATTGCACCCTCAGGGGACCTACGAGCAGTACTTC
.,TRBJ1-5,15,TRBV4-2,few,CASSAYREPGQPQHF,TGTGCCAGCAGCGCCTACAGGGAGCCGGGTCAGCCCCAGCATTTT